This T cell receptor beta chain came from a study of cytomegalovirus exposure and HLA in healthy donors. Study-wide results and caveats: CMV serostatus stood as the only immune exposure information on hand.

13 Jbeta primers and 60 Vbeta primers were used for the PCR. The table came from immunoSEQ multiplex PCR; TCRdb's copy has only in-frame clones and leaves some out. The sample lists around 150,000 clones, more than 65% occurring once. Remarks on this clone: The antigen is undetermined.

From germline, CDR1 is MNHEY and CDR2 SVGAGI. J lost 5 bases, V lost 10 bases, and 14 bases had no gene match. The CDR3 length is 15 residues. Sequencing was done on a sample of PBMCs. The chain recombines TRBV6-5 with TRBJ1-2; TRBD1 aligns across 9 bases. This sequence was found in a woman in her thirties or forties in good health and CMV-seropositive. The CDR3 region has the DNA TGTGCCACACTGGCCGGGGACAGGGATCATTATGGCTACACCTTC. Encoded protein: CATLAGDRDHYGYTF.